This is a list of T cell receptor beta chains from one sample in a study of T cell responses to AZD1222 COVID-19 vaccine. Sequencing used immunoSEQ multiplex PCR; TCRdb keeps in-frame clones, though not all of them. The table lists around 100,000 clones, roughly 86% of them singletons. This sample comprised peripheral blood, obtained 28 days after the second AZD1222 dose. The origin of the receptors is an adult who received the AZD1222 COVID-19 vaccine. The CDR3 runs from the conserved cysteine through the conserved F or W. Each record gives: D gene, clone size, J gene, V gene, CDR3 DNA, CDR3 protein. The D gene is left open where the match is weak. The listing skips clone size in some rows; elsewhere it reads once, few, many or a size class.

>-|-|TRBJ1-5|TRBV29-1
TGCAGCGTTGCCCAGGGTTTCGATCAGCCCCAGCATTTT
CSVAQGFDQPQHF
>TRBD1|-|TRBJ2-7|TRBV9
TGTGCCACCCGGGACAGGTTCTTC
CATRDRFF
>TRBD1|once|TRBJ2-7|TRBV3-1/TRBV3-2
TGTGCCAGCAGTGACCAGGGGGTCGGAACCTACGAGCAGTACTTC
CASSDQGVGTYEQYF
>-|-|TRBJ2-2|TRBV4-1
TGCGCCAGCAGCCAGCTGTTTTTT
CASSQLFF
>-|-|TRBJ1-5|TRBV27
TGTGCCAGCAGTTTAACCGCCAATCAGCCCCAGCATTTT
CASSLTANQPQHF
>TRBD1|-|TRBJ1-1|TRBV29-1
TGCAGCGTTGAAGGGACAGGGGGCCCGGCCAGTGAAGCTTTCTTT
CSVEGTGGPASEAFF
>TRBD1|-|TRBJ1-1|TRBV6-5
TGTGCCAGCAGTAAGAACAGGGGGCGGGGGACTGAAGCTTTCTTT
CASSKNRGRGTEAFF
>-|once|TRBJ2-6|TRBV6-2/TRBV6-3
TGTGCCAGCAGTTATCGGGGAGCTGGGGCCAACGTCCTGACTTTC
CASSYRGAGANVLTF
>TRBD1|-|TRBJ1-5|TRBV19
TGTGCCAGTAGGCCGGGACAGGGGGCAGCTCAGCCCCAGCATTTT
CASRPGQGAAQPQHF
>TRBD2|-|TRBJ2-1|TRBV7-9
TGTGCCAGCAGCTTGGTCAGGAGCGGGAGTTTGAATGAGCAGTTCTTC
CASSLVRSGSLNEQFF
>-|-|TRBJ2-5|TRBV29-1
TGCAGCGTTGGTGAGAGGGAGACCCAGTACTTC
CSVGERETQYF
>-|-|TRBJ1-4|TRBV6-6
TGTGCCAGCAACGGGAATGAAAAACTGTTTTTT
CASNGNEKLFF
>TRBD1|-|TRBJ2-1|TRBV18
TGTGCCAGCTCACCTCAGACAGGGAACAATGAGCAGTTCTTC
CASSPQTGNNEQFF
>-|-|TRBJ2-7|TRBV4-1
TGCGCCAGCAGCCAAGATGGGGGTATGGCCTACGAGCAGTACTTC
CASSQDGGMAYEQYF
>TRBD1|-|TRBJ2-7|TRBV7-9
TGTGCCAGCAGCTTCGGACAGGGGCTTGACGAGCAGTACTTC
CASSFGQGLDEQYF
>TRBD2|-|TRBJ2-1|TRBV11-2
TGTGCCAGCAGCTCCGGAGCGGGGGCGTACAATGAGCAGTTCTTC
CASSSGAGAYNEQFF
>TRBD1|-|TRBJ2-3|TRBV5-6
TGTGCCAGCAGCTTCAAGCCGACAGGGGGCGGGCAGTATTTT
CASSFKPTGGGQYF
>-|-|TRBJ1-2|TRBV4-2
TGTGCCAGCAGCCAAACAGGGACTTACCCTAACTATGGCTACACCTTC
CASSQTGTYPNYGYTF
>-|-|TRBJ2-7|TRBV2
TGTGCCAGCAATGAGCGAGCGGTTACCTACGAGCAGTACTTC
CASNERAVTYEQYF
>-|-|TRBJ1-2|TRBV3-1/TRBV3-2
TGTGCCAGCAGCCAAGGGGCCCTCGATACCTATGGCTACACCTTC
CASSQGALDTYGYTF
>TRBD1|-|TRBJ1-1|TRBV18
TGTGCCAGCTCCCAACAGGCAGGGGGCACTGAAGCTTTCTTT
CASSQQAGGTEAFF
>TRBD1|-|TRBJ1-1|TRBV5-1
TGCGCCAGCAGGCCACAGGGGGCGGACACTGAAGCTTTCTTT
CASRPQGADTEAFF